Reported below is one TCR beta chain. Antigen unknown. The germline V and J ends were trimmed by 2 bases and 0 bases, with 4 bases remaining between them. This CDR3 has 13 amino acids. In germline, CDR1 is MNHEY, CDR2 SMNVEV (reference sequence). Healthy bone marrow donors made up the donors. These data originate in a study of cytomegalovirus exposure and HLA in healthy donors. 13 Jbeta primers and 60 Vbeta primers were used for the PCR. Assay: immunoSEQ multiplex PCR; the TCRdb copy retains only in-frame clones and omits some. The profile covers around 120,000 clones, with 81% appearing a single time and roughly 2% taken by the ten largest. Study-level results: Near-uniform donor sequencing depth was presumed by presence/absence analyses.

The chain couples TRBV27 to TRBJ1-1; D is undetermined. Specimen: PBMCs. The receptor was derived from a young man in good health and CMV-seronegative. CDR3 coding DNA: TGTGCCAGCAGTTTAACACTGAACACTGAAGCTTTCTTT. Its translation is CASSLTLNTEAFF.